This passage covers 20 T cell receptor beta chains from one sample sequenced in a study of blood T cell repertoires in COVID-19. The table came from immunoSEQ multiplex PCR; TCRdb's copy has only in-frame clones and leaves some out. The table includes over 200,000 clones, roughly four fifths detected once. Specimen: PBMCs or T cells enriched from blood (not recorded which). Receptor source: a man aged 55 to 70 who had recovered from COVID-19.

The V call is TRBV14, the J call TRBJ2-3; D remains ambiguous. The CDR3 contains 14 residues. Germline CDR1 reads SGHDN; CDR2 reads FVKESK. Trimming pared 1 base from V and 4 bases from J, leaving 9 bases between. Here the CDR3 DNA reads TGTGCCAGCAGCCAAGGAGGCCTCGCAGATACGCAGTATTTT. Translating gives CASSQGGLADTQYF.

The genes are TRBV29-1 and TRBJ2-3; TRBD1 is a possible D gene (5 bases). CDR1 and CDR2 from the germline V gene are SQVTM and ANQGSEA. With 1 base removed from V and 4 bases from J, the gap between germline ends came to 9 bases. The CDR3 is 13 residues long. CDR3 amino acids: CSVEGIGADTQYF. The CDR3 DNA follows: TGCAGCGTTGAAGGAATAGGGGCAGATACGCAGTATTTT.

The chain uses TRBV27 and TRBJ2-3; TRBD2 matches 13 bases. Germline CDR1 MNHEY, CDR2 SMNVEV (reference sequence). V lost 11 bases, J lost 2 bases, and 13 bases stayed unmatched. The CDR3 is made up of 17 amino acids. The CDR3 sequence: CASGLAGAQGYTDTQYF. The DNA of the CDR3 is TGTGCCTCTGGACTAGCGGGGGCCCAGGGGTACACAGATACGCAGTATTTT.

The CDR3 is CASSPWTGPGYTF. The DNA for the CDR3 is TGTGCCAGCTCACCGTGGACAGGGCCCGGCTACACCTTC. V gene TRBV18 combines with J gene TRBJ1-2; 8 positions match TRBD1. Per the germline V gene, CDR1 is KGHSH and CDR2 is LQKENI. V shed 3 bases and J 8 bases; nucleotides not matched to a gene: 5. The CDR3 extends over 13 amino acids.

The V and J genes are TRBV4-3 and TRBJ2-6; D call uncertain. The CDR3 runs 17 residues. V lost 0 bases and J 0 bases, leaving 9 bases between the germline ends. Per the germline V gene, CDR1 is LGHNA and CDR2 is YSLEER. CDR3 nucleotide sequence: TGCGCCAGCAGCCAAGAGTGGCGGCGCTCTGGGGCCAACGTCCTGACTTTC. This translates into CASSQEWRRSGANVLTF.

The gene calls are TRBV19 and TRBJ1-6; a possible D gene is TRBD1 (6 bases). From germline, CDR1 is LNHDA and CDR2 SQIVND (reference sequence). The V and J ends lost 6 bases and 9 bases respectively, with 18 bases between them. The CDR3 loop spans 15 amino acids. The CDR3, as DNA: TGTGCCAGTAGGGACAGAACCAACACCGTTTCACCCCTCCACTTT. This sequence encodes CASRDRTNTVSPLHF.

V usage is TRBV3-1 (or the pseudogene TRBV3-2) and J usage is TRBJ2-1, with 8 bases identical to TRBD1. J was trimmed by 6 bases and V by 4 bases; bases with no gene match: 8. The CDR3 length is 15 residues. Germline CDR1 is LGHDT and CDR2 is YNNKEL (reference sequence). The CDR3 loop is CASSPTRGRFNEQFF. The CDR3 DNA sequence: TGTGCCAGCAGCCCTACCAGGGGGCGCTTCAATGAGCAGTTCTTC.

V is TRBV6-5 and J is TRBJ2-7; a weak D match, TRBD1 (5 bases). Trimming pared 0 bases from V and 4 bases from J, leaving 10 bases between. The CDR3 length is 14 residues. The germline gives CDR1 MNHEY, CDR2 SVGAGI. CDR3 in DNA: TGTGCCAGCAGTTACTCGAGTAACAGGTACGAGCAGTACTTC. Its protein product is CASSYSSNRYEQYF.

V gene TRBV19 combines with J gene TRBJ1-2; 8 positions agree with TRBD1. The CDR3 is 15 residues long. The germline gives CDR1 LNHDA, CDR2 SQIVND (reference sequence). Losses at the gene ends were 7 bases for V and 6 bases for J; bases not matched to a gene: 13. CDR3 loop: CASITTVGRGHGYTF. The DNA for the CDR3 is TGTGCCAGTATAACCACGGTGGGCAGGGGGCATGGCTACACCTTC.

This sequence joins TRBV3-1 (or the pseudogene TRBV3-2) and TRBJ2-4; tentatively, D is TRBD2 (6 bases). In germline, CDR1 is LGHDT, CDR2 YNNKEL (reference sequence). V was trimmed by 4 bases and J by 0 bases, leaving 13 bases between them. The CDR3 spans 16 residues. The CDR3 is CASSLGTRGAKNIQYF. The CDR3 nucleotides are TGTGCCAGCAGCCTCGGGACTCGGGGAGCCAAAAACATTCAGTACTTC.

This clone was counted between two and nine times. The chain carries TRBV7-8 and TRBJ2-1, with 7 bases matching TRBD2. The J segment lost 5 bases and the V segment lost 5 bases, leaving 9 bases of the junction unmatched. The CDR3 extends over 15 amino acids. Germline CDR1 is SGHVS and CDR2 is FQNEAQ. The CDR3 DNA is TGTGCCAGCAGCCCAGAGGGCGGGGGAAACAATGAGCAGTTCTTC. Translation gives CASSPEGGGNNEQFF. The full variable domain, in which reference TRBV7-8 and TRBJ2-1 provide the parts outside the CDR3, is GAGVSQSPRYKVAKRGQDVALRCDPISGHVSLFWYQQALGQGPEFLTYFQNEAQLDKSGLPSDRFFAERPEGSVSTLKIQRTQQEDSAVYLCASSPEGGGNNEQFFGPGTRLTVL.

This clone was seen a few times. The chain couples TRBV5-6 to TRBJ2-5, with TRBD2 identical over 8 bases. There are 14 residues in the CDR3. After removal of 1 base from V and 5 bases from J, the junction contained 4 bases not matched to a gene. The germline V gene encodes CDR1 SGHDT and CDR2 YYEEEE. CDR3 amino acids: CASSLLASGETQYF. DNA of the CDR3: TGTGCCAGCAGCTTGTTGGCTAGCGGGGAGACCCAGTACTTC.

The chain has TRBV5-4 and TRBJ2-3, with D tentatively TRBD2 (5 bases). Germline CDR1 is SGHNT and CDR2 is YYREEE (reference sequence). This CDR3 region has 15 residues. V was clipped by 5 bases and J by 3 bases, with 16 bases between them. The CDR3 nucleotides read TGTGCCAGCAGTAGCACGAGGGAGTTAACAGATACGCAGTATTTT. This translates into CASSSTRELTDTQYF.

The chain joins TRBV4-2 to TRBJ1-5, with D uncertain. V shed 4 bases and J shed 6 bases, with 10 bases lying between them. The CDR3 contains 13 residues. Germline CDR1 is LGHNA and CDR2 is YNFKEQ. CDR3 DNA sequence: TGTGCCAGCAGCCCTACGGGGTTTCAGCCCCAGCATTTT. Translating it yields CASSPTGFQPQHF.

This sequence joins TRBV5-1 and TRBJ2-5; maybe TRBD1 (6 bases). The ends were cut back, 3 bases at V and 0 bases at J, with 15 bases in the middle. The V gene's germline CDR1 is SGHRS and CDR2 YFSETQ. The CDR3 loop spans 16 amino acids. The CDR3 nucleotides are TGCGCCAGCAGCTCCCGGACAGCCCAGTACCAAGAGACCCAGTACTTC. This translates into CASSSRTAQYQETQYF.

This clone was detected only once. The chain employs TRBV20-1 and TRBJ2-5; the D gene is possibly TRBD2 (6 bases). In germline, CDR1 is DFQATT, CDR2 SNEGSKA (reference sequence). With 3 bases removed from V and 1 base from J, the gap between germline ends came to 18 bases. The CDR3 extends over 16 amino acids. The CDR3 DNA reads as TGCAGTGCTAGTGGGCCCGGGGGTACCCCCCAAGAGACCCAGTACTTC. Protein product: CSASGPGGTPQETQYF.

The chain employs TRBV2 and TRBJ2-5; TRBD2 matches at 12 bases. In germline, CDR1 is SNHLY, CDR2 FYNNEI. Losses at the gene ends were 5 bases for V and 5 bases for J; bases not matched to a gene: 3. The CDR3 spans 14 residues. The CDR3: CASSKGTSGETQYF. The DNA of the CDR3 is TGTGCCAGCAGTAAAGGGACTAGCGGGGAGACCCAGTACTTC.

As DNA, the CDR3 is TGTGCCAGCAGCAACTTCTATGGCTACACCTTC. This encodes CASSNFYGYTF. The genes are TRBV11-3 and TRBJ1-2; D not resolved. The germline V gene has CDR1 SGHNT and CDR2 YENEEA. The CDR3 extends over 11 amino acids. V was shortened by 5 bases and J by 4 bases, with 5 bases between the two germline ends. Combining the CDR3 with reference TRBV11-3 and TRBJ1-2 gives the whole variable domain EAGVVQSPRYKIIEKKQPVAFWCNPISGHNTLYWYLQNLGQGPELLIRYENEEAVDDSQLPKDRFSAERLKGVDSTLKIQPAELGDSAVYLCASSNFYGYTFGSGTRLTVV.

The chain links TRBV13 to TRBJ2-7; D gene uncertain. The CDR3 is made up of 12 amino acids. The V gene lost 5 bases and the J gene lost 0 bases, with 5 bases spanning the gap. The germline gives CDR1 PRHDT, CDR2 FYEKMQ (reference sequence). The CDR3 sequence: CASSPSSYEQYF. CDR3 nucleotide sequence: TGTGCCAGCAGCCCGAGCTCCTACGAGCAGTACTTC.

This chain connects TRBV11-2 to TRBJ2-2, with 7 bases aligning to TRBD1. V gave up 4 bases and J gave up 6 bases; unmatched junction bases: 8. The CDR3 contains 15 residues. Germline values: CDR1 SGHAT, CDR2 FQNNGV. CDR3 DNA: TGTGCCAGCAGCTCCACAGGGGCGGGTTCCGGGGAGCTGTTTTTT. This translates into CASSSTGAGSGELFF.